What follows are 21 T cell receptor beta chains derived from one specimen sequenced in a study of T cells in Graves' hyperthyroidism and ophthalmopathy. The investigators amplified TCR beta CDR3 regions from RNA transcripts. First-round RT-PCR of the TCR CDR3 relied on the HTBI primer set. TCRdb recomputed calls from the multiplex PCR reads with MiXCR, one row per CDR3 protein. This sample carries hundreds of thousands of distinct CDR3 sequences, just under 20% of them seen once, and the ten largest clones take 45% to 50%. The sample comprised blood. All receptors come from a man aged 40-50 years with Graves' ophthalmopathy.

This clonotype was seen more than once but under ten times. V gene TRBV7-3 combines with J gene TRBJ1-1; D is perhaps TRBD1 (5 bases). CDR1 is SGHTA and CDR2 is FQGTGA in the germline V gene. The CDR3 length is 13 residues. The V end was cut by 5 bases, the J end by 4 bases, with 11 bases between. This chain's CDR3 is CASSPWGGTEAFF. CDR3 in DNA: TGTGCCAGCAGCCCTTGGGGGGGCACTGAAGCTTTCTTT.

The chain is built from TRBV6-1 and TRBJ1-1; TRBD1 matches at 7 bases. V lost 6 bases to trimming and J lost 1 base; unmatched junction nucleotides: 8. The CDR3 runs to 15 residues. Looked up from germline, CDR1 is MNHNS and CDR2 is SASEGT. CDR3 residues: CASSYRDRSNTEAFF. CDR3 nucleotides: TGTGCCAGCAGCTATAGGGACAGATCGAACACTGAAGCTTTCTTT.

V gene TRBV11-1 combines with J gene TRBJ1-2; 9 bases align to TRBD1. CDR1 SGHAT and CDR2 FQDESV come from the germline V gene (reference sequence). V gave up 1 base and J gave up 5 bases; unmatched junction bases: 5. The CDR3 length is 15 residues. The CDR3 DNA sequence: TGTGCCAGCAGCTTAGGAGCCGGGACAGGGTATGGCTACACCTTC. It specifies CASSLGAGTGYGYTF.

This clonotype was counted only a few times. V is TRBV9 and J is TRBJ2-1; 10 bases fit TRBD1. The germline gives CDR1 SGDLS, CDR2 YYNGEE. The CDR3 extends over 16 amino acids. The V gene end was trimmed by 4 bases and the J gene end by 5 bases; junction bases not matched to a gene: 9. The CDR3 protein is CASSPIVGTGDNEQFF. As DNA, the CDR3 is TGTGCCAGCAGCCCGATTGTTGGGACAGGGGACAATGAGCAGTTCTTC.

Only a few counts were recorded for this clonotype. The chain combines TRBV20-1 with TRBJ2-7; 7 nucleotides align to TRBD1. CDR1 is DFQATT and CDR2 is SNEGSKA in the germline V gene (reference sequence). This CDR3 has 14 amino acids. The trim removed 1 base at V and 0 bases at J, leaving 3 bases unmatched. The CDR3, as DNA: TGCAGTGCTAGAGGTGACAGGGTCTCCTACGAGCAGTACTTC. It translates to CSARGDRVSYEQYF.

This clonotype was recorded many times. The chain carries TRBV6-2 or TRBV6-3 and TRBJ2-5, with D perhaps assigned TRBD1 or TRBD2 (5 bases each). CDR1 is MNHEY, CDR2 SVGEGT, per germline. The CDR3 is made up of 15 amino acids. V lost 2 bases to trimming and J lost 4 bases, with 14 bases between them. As DNA, the CDR3 is TGTGCCAGCAGTTACGGGGCGACTCGGGGAGAGACCCAGTACTTC. This encodes CASSYGATRGETQYF.

This clonotype was seen more than once but under ten times. V usage is TRBV18 and J usage is TRBJ2-5; possibly TRBD1 or TRBD2 for D (6 bases each). This CDR3 comprises 15 residues. Trimming removed 0 bases at V and 5 bases at J, with 13 bases between. From germline, CDR1 is KGHSH and CDR2 LQKENI. This chain's CDR3 is CASSPPKGGYETQYF. For the CDR3, the DNA is TGTGCCAGCTCACCACCGAAGGGGGGATACGAGACCCAGTACTTC.

With regard to this clonotype: Relative to the germline gene, one junction end is altered; a read error may explain this. The rearrangement links TRBV6-9 to TRBJ2-3, with D possibly TRBD2 on 6 matching bases. CDR3 size: 12 residues. The germline V gene encodes CDR1 MNHGY and CDR2 SVAAGI. The DNA for the CDR3 is TGTGCCAACAGTTCTAGCGTCACTACGCAGTATTTT. Translated: CANSSSVTTQYF.

This sequence joins TRBV27 and TRBJ2-2; 13 bases agree with TRBD2. The CDR3 runs 19 residues. Looked up from germline, CDR1 is MNHEY and CDR2 is SMNVEV (reference sequence). V was clipped by 5 bases and J by 7 bases; unmatched bases: 16. In DNA form, the CDR3 reads TGTGCCAGCAGTATACCGACTAGCGGGAGGAAAACATTAATCGGGGAGCTGTTTTTT. This sequence encodes CASSIPTSGRKTLIGELFF.

The sample holds many counts of this clonotype. The chain carries TRBV24-1 and TRBJ2-1; D possibly uses TRBD1 or TRBD2 (5 bases each). The CDR3 consists of 13 residues. Germline lookup yields CDR1 KGHDR and CDR2 SFDVKD. Trimming removed 9 bases at V and 6 bases at J, with 14 bases between. CDR3 sequence reads: CATGGSRGNEQFF. CDR3 nucleotide sequence: TGTGCCACCGGAGGTTCTAGGGGCAATGAGCAGTTCTTC.

The V and J genes are TRBV25-1 and TRBJ1-2; D unclear. CDR3 length: 16 amino acids. Germline V gene sequence: CDR1 MGHDK, CDR2 SYGVNS. Between the trimmed V and J ends, which lost 2 bases and 6 bases, there was a span of 19 bases. As DNA, the CDR3 is TGTGCCAGCAGTGAAGTTAGTTTAGGACGGAAGAATGGCTACACCTTC. Its protein product is CASSEVSLGRKNGYTF.

This clonotype has a count of ten or more. The chain uses TRBV12-3 or TRBV12-4 and TRBJ2-3; a possible D gene is TRBD2 (6 bases). The germline V and J ends were trimmed by 1 base and 2 bases, with 10 bases remaining between them. The CDR3 contains 15 residues. The CDR3 spells CASSLVPDYTDTQYF. The CDR3 nucleotides are TGTGCCAGCAGTTTAGTACCGGACTACACAGATACGCAGTATTTT.

The V call is TRBV19, the J call TRBJ1-6; weak D call: TRBD1 (5 bases). CDR3 length: 14 amino acids. V was trimmed by 3 bases and J by 9 bases, leaving 12 bases between them. Germline V CDR1 and CDR2: LNHDA, SQIVND (reference sequence). The chain's CDR3 is CASSIQGPGSPLHF. CDR3 coding DNA: TGTGCCAGTAGTATCCAGGGTCCGGGTTCACCCCTCCACTTT.

V and J are TRBV3-1 and TRBJ2-5; 15 nucleotides line up with TRBD2. With 0 bases clipped from V and 1 base from J, the junction kept 6 bases outside the gene matches. Germline CDR1 reads LGHDT; CDR2 reads YNNKEL (reference sequence). This CDR3 contains 19 residues. The CDR3 region has the DNA TGTGCCAGCAGCCAAGATATCCCGGGACTAGCGGGGGGCCAAGAGACCCAGTACTTC. It is translated as CASSQDIPGLAGGQETQYF.

This clonotype has more than one count but fewer than ten. This chain uses TRBV12-3 or TRBV12-4 with TRBJ1-2; D may be TRBD1 (6 bases). The V end was cut by 6 bases, the J end by 7 bases, with 15 bases between. The CDR3 contains 13 residues. The CDR3 nucleotides are TGTGCCAGCAGCCTCGGGACACCAACTGGCTACACCTTC. Its protein product is CASSLGTPTGYTF.

The chain is built from TRBV27 and TRBJ2-2, with D possibly matching TRBD1 (6 bases). Germline values: CDR1 MNHEY, CDR2 SMNVEV (reference sequence). The CDR3 is made up of 15 amino acids. V was shortened by 5 bases and J by 2 bases, with 12 bases between the two germline ends. The CDR3 DNA sequence: TGTGCCAGCAGTCCACAGGGTTCAAACACCGGGGAGCTGTTTTTT. Translated, it gives CASSPQGSNTGELFF.

A few counts support this clonotype. The chain combines TRBV20-1 with TRBJ2-1; D ambiguous. Germline CDR1 DFQATT, CDR2 SNEGSKA (reference sequence). The CDR3 length is 12 residues. Trimming removed 0 bases at V and 9 bases at J, with 9 bases between. The CDR3 here is CSARDRESEQFF. In DNA, the CDR3 is TGCAGTGCTAGAGATCGCGAGAGTGAGCAGTTCTTC.

Remarks on this clonotype: With a much larger clone just one base away, this may be a read error. The chain uses TRBV9 and TRBJ2-7, with 9 bases fitting TRBD1. The V gene end was trimmed by 4 bases and the J gene end by 3 bases; junction bases not matched to a gene: 5. In germline, CDR1 is SGDLS, CDR2 YYNGEE. This CDR3 contains 14 residues. CDR3: CASSQRDRDYEQYF. DNA of the CDR3: TGTGCCAGCAGCCAAAGGGACAGGGACTACGAGCAGTACTTC.

The V gene is TRBV6-1, the J gene TRBJ2-3; TRBD2 matches at 14 bases. Germline trimming cut 5 bases from V and 5 bases from J; bases unmatched to any gene: 3. CDR3 length equals 15 residues. CDR1 is MNHNS, CDR2 SASEGT, per germline. Here the CDR3 DNA reads TGTGCCAGCAGTAGACTAGCGGGGGGGCAAGATACGCAGTATTTT. This translates into CASSRLAGGQDTQYF.

The rearrangement links TRBV18 to TRBJ1-3, with D tentatively TRBD1 (5 bases). The CDR3 runs to 15 residues. Trimming cost V 6 bases and J 0 bases, with 12 bases left between them. From germline, CDR1 is KGHSH and CDR2 LQKENI. The CDR3 loop reads CASSGGSVSGNTIYF. The CDR3 DNA reads TGTGCCAGCTCTGGGGGGAGCGTCTCTGGAAACACCATATATTTT.

This clonotype was found once. The chain employs TRBV6-5 and TRBJ1-5; D remains unclear. Germline values: CDR1 MNHEY, CDR2 SVGAGI. This CDR3 has 15 amino acids. V was clipped by 2 bases and J by 6 bases, with 14 bases between them. Here the CDR3 reads CASSYEFGRSQPQHF. Here the CDR3 DNA reads TGTGCCAGCAGTTACGAATTTGGCCGGAGTCAGCCCCAGCATTTT.